Reported below is one T cell receptor (beta chain). Trimming cost V 3 bases and J 8 bases; bases outside gene matches: 2. Germline CDR1 and CDR2: SGDLS and YYNGEE. The CDR3 is 13 residues long. In the original analysis: Reference gene primers were amplified, and this amplification served to estimate nucleated cell counts. Clones were read by immunoSEQ multiplex PCR, and TCRdb kept only the in-frame ones, dropping some. V and J calls and clone size are copied from that table; D and trimming were computed from the DNA. The sample shows 90,000 to 120,000 clones, roughly 84% of them seen only once. The data are from a study of blood T cell repertoires in COVID-19. The overall study: Sample material is recorded as cDNA or gDNA derived from T cells, B-cell-depleted T cells, or PBMCs.

This receptor was identified in a human donor in a cohort sampled during active COVID-19. The chain recombines TRBV9 with TRBJ2-4, with 10 bases lining up with TRBD1. The sequenced sample was peripheral blood. CDR3 sequence reads: CASSAGTGDIQYF. CDR3 in DNA: TGTGCCAGCAGCGCCGGGACAGGGGACATTCAGTACTTC.